One and the same sample provided the 16 T cell receptor beta chains below, sequenced in a study of T cell responses to AZD1222 COVID-19 vaccine. TCRdb keeps only in-frame clones here, not all; method: immunoSEQ multiplex PCR. The sample holds about 100,000 clones, 91% seen once. The source was peripheral blood, collected 28 days after the second AZD1222 dose. These receptors came from an adult who received the AZD1222 COVID-19 vaccine.

The chain combines TRBV6-5 with TRBJ1-2; D unresolved. The CDR3 runs 14 residues. CDR1 MNHEY and CDR2 SVGAGI come from the germline V gene. The V end was cut by 0 bases, the J end by 2 bases, with 7 bases between. The CDR3 loop is CASSYSSPNYGYTF. In nucleotides, the CDR3 is TGTGCCAGCAGTTACTCGTCCCCCAACTATGGCTACACCTTC.

V and J are TRBV30 and TRBJ1-1; possible D gene TRBD1, 5 bases. This CDR3 is 14 amino acids long. In germline, CDR1 is GTSNPN, CDR2 SVGIG (reference sequence). V was clipped by 0 bases and J by 2 bases, with 10 bases between them. CDR3: CAWSVLQGNTEAFF. In nucleotides, the CDR3 is TGTGCCTGGAGTGTGCTGCAGGGCAACACTGAAGCTTTCTTT. Full variable domain (remainder filled in from reference TRBV30 and TRBJ1-1): SQTIHQWPATLVQPVGSPLSLECTVEGTSNPNLYWYRQAAGRGLQLLFYSVGIGQISSEVPQNLSASRPQDRQFILSSKKLLLSDSGFYLCAWSVLQGNTEAFFGQGTRLTVV.

The V call is TRBV6-2 or TRBV6-3, the J call TRBJ2-1; D tentatively fits TRBD1 or TRBD2 (5 bases each). V lost 5 bases and J lost 6, with 20 bases in between. The CDR3 has 16 residues. Germline loops: CDR1 MNHEY, CDR2 SVGEGT. CDR3 DNA sequence: TGTGCCAGCAGTAGGGCTGGGGGACGCTTCGCCAATGAGCAGTTCTTC. It yields the protein CASSRAGGRFANEQFF.

The V and J genes are TRBV7-8 and TRBJ1-6, with D perhaps TRBD1 (6 bases). The CDR3 loop spans 20 amino acids. Germline V gives CDR1 SGHVS, CDR2 FQNEAQ. Trimming left V 1 base short and J 0 bases short, with 19 bases between. CDR3 in DNA: TGTGCCAGCAGCTTAGTAGGGGGTAGGAAGACGAGCTCCTATAATTCACCCCTCCACTTT. Translated, it gives CASSLVGGRKTSSYNSPLHF.

V is TRBV7-2 and J is TRBJ2-3, with 8 bases aligning to TRBD1. The CDR3 spans 15 residues. The junction had 4 bases not matched to a gene; V was cut back by 0 bases and J by 5 bases. CDR1 is SGHTA, CDR2 FQGNSA, per germline. This CDR3 reads CASSLAWTGRDTQYF. Written as DNA, the CDR3 is TGTGCCAGCAGCTTAGCCTGGACAGGGAGAGATACGCAGTATTTT.

This clone was picked up a small number of times. The chain recombines TRBV6-1 with TRBJ2-7, with D possibly being TRBD1 (5 bases). The CDR3 runs to 13 residues. CDR1 is MNHNS and CDR2 is SASEGT in the germline V gene. V gave up 0 bases and J gave up 7 bases, with 10 bases separating them. The CDR3 DNA is TGTGCCAGCAGTGAAGCTACACAGGTAGAGCAGTACTTC. It specifies CASSEATQVEQYF.

This chain uses TRBV5-1 with TRBJ1-3; D remains unclear. The CDR3 extends over 12 amino acids. Germline V gene sequence: CDR1 SGHRS, CDR2 YFSETQ. With 4 bases removed from V and 8 bases from J, the gap between germline ends came to 10 bases. The CDR3 nucleotides are TGCGCCAGCAGCCCCCCTACGGACACCATATATTTT. This gives the protein CASSPPTDTIYF.

The DNA for the CDR3 is TGCGCCAGCGGGGGCGGTATGAACACTGAAGCTTTCTTT. Translated: CASGGGMNTEAFF. V usage is TRBV5-1 and J usage is TRBJ1-1; a possible D gene is TRBD1 (6 bases). CDR1 and CDR2 (germline): SGHRS, YFSETQ. Trimming took off 7 bases at V and 0 bases at J, with 10 bases between the two ends. The CDR3 extends over 13 amino acids.

The V gene is TRBV7-9, the J gene TRBJ1-1; no firm D call. CDR3 length: 15 amino acids. Germline CDR1 is SEHNR and CDR2 is FQNEAQ (reference sequence). Trimming took 0 bases from V and 1 from J, leaving 9 bases between them. Here the CDR3 reads CASSLAVLENTEAFF. The CDR3 coding sequence is TGTGCCAGCAGCTTAGCCGTTTTGGAGAACACTGAAGCTTTCTTT.

CDR3 sequence: CASSRGWTQPQHF. CDR3 sequence (DNA): TGTGCCAGCAGTCGTGGTTGGACTCAGCCCCAGCATTTT. V usage is TRBV27 and J usage is TRBJ1-5; D gene unclear. The germline V and J ends were trimmed by 5 bases and 6 bases, with 11 bases remaining between them. Germline V lookup: CDR1 MNHEY, CDR2 SMNVEV (reference sequence). The CDR3 is made up of 13 amino acids.

This clone was recorded a few times. The V and J genes are TRBV28 and TRBJ1-5; no definite D call. Trimming pared 6 bases from V and 10 bases from J, leaving 16 bases between. The CDR3 is 13 amino acids. Germline-derived CDR1 and CDR2 are MDHEN and SYDVKM. CDR3 protein: CASSPVISSPQHF. In DNA form, the CDR3 reads TGTGCCAGCAGCCCAGTAATCTCTAGTCCCCAGCATTTT.

This clone turned up a few times. The chain is built from TRBV10-1 and TRBJ2-7, with D possibly TRBD1 on 6 matching bases. V lost 5 bases, J lost 5 bases, and 13 bases lay in between. Germline CDR1 reads WNHNN; CDR2 reads SYGVQD (reference sequence). The CDR3 is 13 residues long. CDR3 DNA: TGCGCCAGCAGTTCGGGACAAAATAACGAGCAGTACTTC. It is translated as CASSSGQNNEQYF.

The chain links TRBV18 to TRBJ2-1; 9 bases are shared with TRBD2. This CDR3 has 15 amino acids. Per germline, CDR1 KGHSH and CDR2 LQKENI. The V gene end was trimmed by 6 bases and the J gene end by 2 bases; junction bases not matched to a gene: 5. The CDR3 loop is CASSLSSGAYNEQFF. The CDR3 bases are TGTGCCAGCTCTCTATCTAGCGGGGCCTACAATGAGCAGTTCTTC.

The V gene is TRBV10-1, the J gene TRBJ2-4, with a weak D call TRBD1 (6 bases). V dropped 3 bases and J dropped 9 bases, with 12 bases sitting between them. Germline V gene sequence: CDR1 WNHNN, CDR2 SYGVQD (reference sequence). This CDR3 contains 13 residues. As DNA, the CDR3 is TGCGCCAGCAGTGATTACCAGGGGAGCATTCAGTACTTC. It translates to CASSDYQGSIQYF.

V and J are TRBV28 and TRBJ2-5, with 12 bases matching TRBD2. The CDR3 contains 15 residues. Trimming cost V 5 bases and J 7 bases; bases outside gene matches: 8. Germline loops: CDR1 MDHEN, CDR2 SYDVKM. For the CDR3, the DNA is TGTGCCAGCAGTCGTGGGACTAGCGGGCAGCGGACCCAGTACTTC. Amino acids: CASSRGTSGQRTQYF.

The chain recombines TRBV5-1 with TRBJ2-3, with a weak D call TRBD2 (6 bases). The CDR3 runs 15 residues. Germline-derived CDR1 and CDR2 are SGHRS and YFSETQ. The V and J ends lost 2 bases and 0 bases respectively, with 10 bases between them. CDR3 loop: CASSFWGTSTDTQYF. The DNA of the CDR3 is TGCGCCAGCAGCTTTTGGGGGACTAGCACAGATACGCAGTATTTT.